Below, 23 T cell receptor beta chains from the same sample are listed, as sequenced in a study of blood T cell repertoires in COVID-19. Repertoires were generated with immunoSEQ multiplex PCR, while TCRdb's copy carries only in-frame clones and drops some. This table holds fewer than 350,000 clones, around 81% found once. Sequences were obtained from peripheral blood. These receptor sequences come from an older woman with active or convalescent COVID-19.

The chain joins TRBV7-9 to TRBJ2-1; weak D call: TRBD2 (6 bases). Per germline, CDR1 SEHNR and CDR2 FQNEAQ (reference sequence). V was trimmed by 10 bases and J by 1 base, leaving 14 bases between them. This CDR3 spans 14 amino acids. The CDR3 region has the DNA TGTGCCACCACCGGAAGCGGGTCCTACAATGAGCAGTTCTTC. Translation: CATTGSGSYNEQFF.

V is TRBV7-6 and J is TRBJ2-3; TRBD2 might be the D (6 bases). V lost 1 base and J 5 bases, leaving 16 bases between the germline ends. Per the germline V gene, CDR1 is SGHVS and CDR2 is FNYEAQ. The CDR3 is made up of 16 amino acids. As DNA, the CDR3 is TGTGCCAGCAGCTTAGGCGGGGCAGTCGGTGGAGATACGCAGTATTTT. It is translated as CASSLGGAVGGDTQYF.

The chain links TRBV9 to TRBJ2-1; 15 bases align to TRBD2. The V and J ends lost 5 bases and 7 bases, in that order; junction bases with no gene match: 4. The germline CDR1 and CDR2 sequences are SGDLS and YYNGEE. This CDR3 spans 15 amino acids. CDR3 nucleotides: TGTGCCAGCAGTGTTGGGACTAGCGGGGGGAATGAGCAGTTCTTC. Amino acids: CASSVGTSGGNEQFF.

The CDR3 protein is CASSSRAGEAFF. The CDR3 DNA reads TGTGCCAGCAGTTCGCGGGCGGGTGAAGCTTTCTTT. V usage is TRBV2 and J usage is TRBJ1-1; D call uncertain. In germline, CDR1 is SNHLY, CDR2 FYNNEI. The V end was cut by 5 bases, the J end by 7 bases, with 11 bases between. The CDR3 has 12 amino acids.

The chain links TRBV15 to TRBJ2-1, with D hard to call. Germline lookup yields CDR1 LNHNV and CDR2 YYDKDF (reference sequence). The CDR3 is 14 amino acids. V dropped 7 bases and J dropped 1 base, with 11 bases sitting between them. CDR3: CATTQIDSYNEQFF. CDR3 coding DNA: TGTGCCACCACCCAGATTGATTCCTACAATGAGCAGTTCTTC. Based on the CDR3 plus reference TRBV15 and TRBJ2-1, the full variable domain is DAMVIQNPRYQVTQFGKPVTLSCSQTLNHNVMYWYQQKSSQAPKLLFHYYDKDFNNEADTPDNFQSRRPNTSFCFLDIRSPGLGDTAMYLCATTQIDSYNEQFFGPGTRLTVL.

This sequence joins TRBV12-3 or TRBV12-4 and TRBJ1-2, with D possibly matching TRBD1 (5 bases). V lost 1 base to trimming and J lost 10 bases, with 10 bases between them. The CDR3 has 12 residues. The CDR3 region is CASSLGQGVYTF. The CDR3 coding sequence is TGTGCCAGCAGTTTAGGGCAGGGTGTCTACACCTTC.

The chain couples TRBV10-1 to TRBJ2-1; D might be TRBD2 (6 bases). V was cut by 4 bases and J by 4 bases, with 17 bases left in between. This CDR3 has 16 residues. Germline lookup yields CDR1 WNHNN and CDR2 SYGVQD (reference sequence). The CDR3 DNA sequence: TGCGCCAGCAGTGGGTTCGTCGGGGGACTTTACAATGAGCAGTTCTTC. Encoded protein: CASSGFVGGLYNEQFF.

The rearrangement uses TRBV2 and TRBJ1-2; D is ambiguous. Per germline, CDR1 SNHLY and CDR2 FYNNEI. CDR3 length: 9 residues. Trimming pared 7 bases from V and 6 bases from J, leaving 3 bases between. CDR3: CASTNGYTF. As DNA, the CDR3 is TGTGCCAGCACCAATGGCTACACCTTC.

This clone came up a few times. V gene TRBV14 combines with J gene TRBJ2-7; 8 nucleotides match TRBD1. Germline V gene data show CDR1 as SGHDN and CDR2 as FVKESK. Losses at the gene ends were 0 bases for V and 0 bases for J; bases not matched to a gene: 4. The CDR3 covers 16 residues. CDR3 region: CASSQERDRRSYEQYF. The CDR3 DNA follows: TGTGCCAGCAGCCAAGAACGGGACAGGCGCTCCTACGAGCAGTACTTC.

The chain employs TRBV28 and TRBJ1-5; TRBD1 might be the D (6 bases). The CDR3 totals 16 residues. Between the trimmed V and J ends, which lost 7 bases and 6 bases, there was a span of 22 bases. Germline CDR1 reads MDHEN; CDR2 reads SYDVKM. CDR3 sequence: CASITNGGGRVQPQHF. The CDR3 DNA reads TGTGCCAGCATCACAAATGGGGGCGGAAGGGTTCAGCCCCAGCATTTT.

This chain links TRBV4-2 with TRBJ1-2, with 7 bases matching TRBD1. The CDR3 runs 19 residues. The ends lost 0 bases at V and 2 bases at J; junction bases unmatched: 15. Germline V gene lookup returns CDR1 LGHNA and CDR2 YNFKEQ. The CDR3 is CASSQERKGARALNYGYTF. Written as DNA, the CDR3 is TGTGCCAGCAGCCAAGAACGCAAGGGGGCACGAGCCCTCAACTATGGCTACACCTTC.

The genes are TRBV6-5 and TRBJ1-1; D call uncertain. The CDR3 is made up of 16 amino acids. Trimming pared 0 bases from V and 6 bases from J, leaving 17 bases between. Germline V gene lookup returns CDR1 MNHEY and CDR2 SVGAGI. The CDR3 loop is CASSYSNSGSGSEAFF. The CDR3 nucleotides are TGTGCCAGCAGTTACTCGAATAGCGGGAGTGGCTCTGAAGCTTTCTTT.

The chain employs TRBV5-5 and TRBJ2-5; D might be TRBD2 (6 bases). Looked up from germline, CDR1 is SGHKS and CDR2 is YYEKEE (reference sequence). CDR3 length equals 14 residues. Trimming took 1 base from V and 1 from J, leaving 8 bases between them. CDR3 coding DNA: TGTGCCAGCAGCTTGACTAGCACCCAAGAGACCCAGTACTTC. This translates into CASSLTSTQETQYF.

V gene TRBV6-4 combines with J gene TRBJ1-2; D gene ambiguous. Germline assignment: CDR1 MRHNA and CDR2 SNTAGT. The CDR3 sequence is 12 residues long. Trimming removed 2 bases from V and 11 bases from J, with 12 bases in between. CDR3 loop: CASSDGGAGYTF. The CDR3 DNA is TGTGCCAGCAGTGACGGTGGCGCGGGGTACACCTTC.

This rearrangement joins TRBV7-2 to TRBJ2-1; 7 bases match TRBD2. The V segment lost 0 bases and the J segment 0 bases; nucleotides outside the gene matches: 8. CDR1 is SGHTA, CDR2 FQGNSA, per germline. There are 18 residues in the CDR3. CDR3 nucleotide sequence: TGTGCCAGCAGCTTAGCTTGGGGCGGGGGAAGCTCCTACAATGAGCAGTTCTTC. Translation gives CASSLAWGGGSSYNEQFF.

The J gene is TRBJ2-5, the V gene TRBV5-1, with TRBD1 identical over 8 bases. V gave up 0 bases and J gave up 2 bases; unmatched junction bases: 6. Per the germline V gene, CDR1 is SGHRS and CDR2 is YFSETQ. This CDR3 is built from 16 residues. Here the CDR3 reads CASSLGDRSYQETQYF. The CDR3 DNA reads TGCGCCAGCAGCTTGGGGGACAGGAGCTATCAAGAGACCCAGTACTTC.

The chain joins TRBV25-1 to TRBJ1-2, with a possible D match to TRBD1 (6 bases). This CDR3 comprises 14 residues. CDR1 and CDR2 from the germline V gene are MGHDK and SYGVNS. V lost 3 bases, J lost 4 bases, and 12 bases lay in between. The CDR3 loop is CASSEAGAIYGYTF. DNA for the CDR3: TGTGCCAGCAGTGAGGCAGGGGCGATCTATGGCTACACCTTC.

V and J are TRBV4-3 and TRBJ2-1; TRBD1 is a possible D gene (6 bases). Trimming left V 0 bases short and J 5 bases short, with 14 bases between. The CDR3 sequence is 16 residues long. The V gene's germline CDR1 is LGHNA and CDR2 YSLEER. CDR3 amino acids: CASSQEAQGRNNEQFF. The CDR3, as DNA: TGCGCCAGCAGCCAAGAAGCACAGGGACGTAACAATGAGCAGTTCTTC.

V usage is TRBV2 and J usage is TRBJ2-1, with 11 bases that match TRBD2. Germline V gives CDR1 SNHLY, CDR2 FYNNEI. The CDR3 length is 12 residues. The CDR3 is CAIAGGPHEQFF. Here the CDR3 DNA reads TGTGCGATAGCGGGGGGGCCTCATGAGCAGTTCTTC.

This chain connects TRBV5-1 to TRBJ1-1; 9 nucleotides agree with TRBD1. Germline CDR1 SGHRS, CDR2 YFSETQ. The CDR3 has 14 residues. V shed 3 bases and J 5 bases; nucleotides not matched to a gene: 5. The CDR3 loop reads CASSSQGAGTEAFF. CDR3 coding DNA: TGCGCCAGCAGCTCACAGGGGGCAGGAACTGAAGCTTTCTTT.

V and J are TRBV18 and TRBJ2-2; a weak D match, TRBD1 (6 bases). V lost 9 bases and J lost 1, with 12 bases in between. The CDR3 contains 14 residues. Per germline, CDR1 KGHSH and CDR2 LQKENI. CDR3 sequence reads: CASAKQGNTGELFF. DNA of the CDR3: TGTGCCAGTGCTAAACAGGGGAACACCGGGGAGCTGTTTTTT.

The chain recombines TRBV5-4 with TRBJ2-3, with 11 bases that match TRBD2. CDR3 length equals 18 residues. Germline V gives CDR1 SGHNT, CDR2 YYREEE (reference sequence). V lost 4 bases to trimming and J lost 5 bases; unmatched junction nucleotides: 15. Here the CDR3 DNA reads TGTGCCAGCAGCAGGGCTTCTAGCGGGGGGCTACGTGGAGATACGCAGTATTTT. This codes for CASSRASSGGLRGDTQYF.

The chain recombines TRBV28 with TRBJ1-3; D not resolved. V lost 2 bases to trimming and J lost 1 base, with 6 bases between them. CDR3 length: 14 amino acids. The germline CDR1 and CDR2 sequences are MDHEN and SYDVKM. Here the CDR3 reads CASSLTRSGNTIYF. The CDR3 DNA sequence: TGTGCCAGCAGTTTAACCAGGTCTGGAAACACCATATATTTT.